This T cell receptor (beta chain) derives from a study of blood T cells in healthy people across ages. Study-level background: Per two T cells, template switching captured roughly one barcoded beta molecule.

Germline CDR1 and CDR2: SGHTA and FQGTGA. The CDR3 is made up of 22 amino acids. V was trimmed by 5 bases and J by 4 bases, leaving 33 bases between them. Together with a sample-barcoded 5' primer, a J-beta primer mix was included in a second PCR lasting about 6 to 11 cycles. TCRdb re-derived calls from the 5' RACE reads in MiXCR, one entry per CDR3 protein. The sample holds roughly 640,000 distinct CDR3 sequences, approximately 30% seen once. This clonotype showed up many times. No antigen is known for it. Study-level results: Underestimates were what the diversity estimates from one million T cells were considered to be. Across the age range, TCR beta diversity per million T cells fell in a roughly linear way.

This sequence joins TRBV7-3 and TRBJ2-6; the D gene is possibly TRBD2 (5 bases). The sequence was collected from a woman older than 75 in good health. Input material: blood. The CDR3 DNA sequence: TGTGCCAGCAGCCGCTCTGGTCCGAGGACGGGGATCGTGAGAACCGGGGCCAACGTCCTGACTTTC. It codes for CASSRSGPRTGIVRTGANVLTF. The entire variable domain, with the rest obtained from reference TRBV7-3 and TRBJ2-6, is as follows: GAGVSQTPSNKVTEKGKYVELRCDPISGHTALYWYRQSLGQGPEFLIYFQGTGAADDSGLPNDRFFAVRPEGSVSTLKIQRTERGDSAVYLCASSRSGPRTGIVRTGANVLTFGAGSRLTVL.